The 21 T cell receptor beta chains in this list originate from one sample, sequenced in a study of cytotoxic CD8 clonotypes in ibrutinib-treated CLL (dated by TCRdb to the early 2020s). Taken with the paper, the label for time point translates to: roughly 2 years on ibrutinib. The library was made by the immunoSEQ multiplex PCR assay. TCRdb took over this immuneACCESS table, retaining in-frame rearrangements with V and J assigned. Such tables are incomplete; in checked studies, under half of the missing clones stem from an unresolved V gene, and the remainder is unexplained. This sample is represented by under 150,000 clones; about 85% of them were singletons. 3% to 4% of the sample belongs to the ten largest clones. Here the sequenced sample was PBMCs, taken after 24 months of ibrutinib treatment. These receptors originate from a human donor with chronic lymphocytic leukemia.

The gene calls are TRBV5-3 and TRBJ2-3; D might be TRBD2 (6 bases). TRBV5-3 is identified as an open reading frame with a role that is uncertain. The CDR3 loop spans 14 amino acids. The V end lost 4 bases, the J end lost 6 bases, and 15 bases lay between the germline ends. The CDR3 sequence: CARSTRDSPDTQYF. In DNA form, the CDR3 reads TGTGCCAGAAGCACCCGGGACTCCCCGGATACGCAGTATTTT.

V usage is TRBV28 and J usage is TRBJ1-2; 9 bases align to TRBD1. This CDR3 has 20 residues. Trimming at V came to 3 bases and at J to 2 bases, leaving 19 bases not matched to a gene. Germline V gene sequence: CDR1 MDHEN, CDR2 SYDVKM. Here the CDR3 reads CASSFSTFSLGDRENYGYTF. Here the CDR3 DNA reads TGTGCCAGCAGTTTTAGTACCTTTAGCCTGGGGGACAGGGAGAACTATGGCTACACCTTC.

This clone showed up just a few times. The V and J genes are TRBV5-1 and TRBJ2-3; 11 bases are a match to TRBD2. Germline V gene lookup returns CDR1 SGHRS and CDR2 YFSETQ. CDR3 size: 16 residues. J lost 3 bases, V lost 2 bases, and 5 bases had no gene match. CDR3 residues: CASSLNSGGATDTQYF. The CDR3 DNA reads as TGCGCCAGCAGCTTAAATAGCGGGGGGGCAACAGATACGCAGTATTTT.

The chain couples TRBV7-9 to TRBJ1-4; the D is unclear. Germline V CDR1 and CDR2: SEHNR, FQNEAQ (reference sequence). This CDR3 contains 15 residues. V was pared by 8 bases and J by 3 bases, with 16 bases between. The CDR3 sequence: CASRTPQEANEKLFF. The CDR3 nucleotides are TGTGCCAGCCGAACTCCCCAGGAGGCTAATGAAAAACTGTTTTTT.

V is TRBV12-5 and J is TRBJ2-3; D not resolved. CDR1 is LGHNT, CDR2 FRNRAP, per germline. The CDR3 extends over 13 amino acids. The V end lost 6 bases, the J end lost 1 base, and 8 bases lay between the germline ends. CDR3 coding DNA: TGTGCTAGTGGAACCAGCGGCACAGATACGCAGTATTTT. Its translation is CASGTSGTDTQYF.

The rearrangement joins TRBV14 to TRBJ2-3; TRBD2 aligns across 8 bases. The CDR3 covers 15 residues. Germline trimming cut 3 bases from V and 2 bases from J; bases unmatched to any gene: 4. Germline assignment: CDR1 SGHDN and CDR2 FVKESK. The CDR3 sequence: CASSHRGGTTDTQYF. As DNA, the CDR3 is TGTGCCAGCAGCCACCGCGGGGGGACCACAGATACGCAGTATTTT.

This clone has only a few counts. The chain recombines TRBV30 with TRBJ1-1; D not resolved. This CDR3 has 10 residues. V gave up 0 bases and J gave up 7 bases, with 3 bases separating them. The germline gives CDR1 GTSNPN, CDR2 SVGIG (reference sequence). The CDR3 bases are TGTGCCTGGAGTGTGGTTGAAGCTTTCTTT. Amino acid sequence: CAWSVVEAFF.

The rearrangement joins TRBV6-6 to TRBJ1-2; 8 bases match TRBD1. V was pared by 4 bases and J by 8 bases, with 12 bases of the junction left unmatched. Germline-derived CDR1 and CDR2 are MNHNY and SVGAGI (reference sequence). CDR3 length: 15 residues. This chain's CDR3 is CASSSTGDTSKGYTF. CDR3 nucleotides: TGTGCCAGCAGTTCGACAGGGGATACGTCAAAAGGCTACACCTTC.

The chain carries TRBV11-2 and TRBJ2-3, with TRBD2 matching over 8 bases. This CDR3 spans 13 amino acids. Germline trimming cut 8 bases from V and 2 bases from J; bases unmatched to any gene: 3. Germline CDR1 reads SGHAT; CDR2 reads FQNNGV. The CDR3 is CASRGLATDTQYF. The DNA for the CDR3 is TGTGCCAGCCGAGGACTAGCCACAGATACGCAGTATTTT.

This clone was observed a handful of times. The CDR3 region has the DNA TGTGCCAGCAGCGTAGACATCAGTTGGTACAGGGGGCAAGTTCTGTTCTTC. It codes for CASSVDISWYRGQVLFF. V gene TRBV9 combines with J gene TRBJ2-1, with 9 bases that match TRBD1. This CDR3 comprises 17 residues. CDR1 and CDR2 from the germline V gene are SGDLS and YYNGEE. J was trimmed by 15 bases and V by 0 bases; bases with no gene match: 19.

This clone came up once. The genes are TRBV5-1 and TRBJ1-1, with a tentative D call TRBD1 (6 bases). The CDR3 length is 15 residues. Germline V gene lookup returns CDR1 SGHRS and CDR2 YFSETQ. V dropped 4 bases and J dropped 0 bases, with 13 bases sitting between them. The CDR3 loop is CASSLTGFMNTEAFF. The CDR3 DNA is TGCGCCAGCAGCCTTACAGGGTTTATGAACACTGAAGCTTTCTTT.

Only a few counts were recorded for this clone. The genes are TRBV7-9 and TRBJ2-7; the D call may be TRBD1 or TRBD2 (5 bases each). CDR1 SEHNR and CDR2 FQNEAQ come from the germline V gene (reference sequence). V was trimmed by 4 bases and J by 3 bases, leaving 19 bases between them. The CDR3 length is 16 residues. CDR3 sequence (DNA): TGTGCCAGCAGCTCCCGGGGACCGATAAACTTCTACGAGCAGTACTTC. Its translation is CASSSRGPINFYEQYF.

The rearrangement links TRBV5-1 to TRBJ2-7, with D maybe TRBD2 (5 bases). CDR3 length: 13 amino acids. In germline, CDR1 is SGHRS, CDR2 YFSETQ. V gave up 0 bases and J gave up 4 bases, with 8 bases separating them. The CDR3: CASSLVGGYEQYF. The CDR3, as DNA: TGCGCCAGCAGCTTGGTTGGCGGGTACGAGCAGTACTTC.

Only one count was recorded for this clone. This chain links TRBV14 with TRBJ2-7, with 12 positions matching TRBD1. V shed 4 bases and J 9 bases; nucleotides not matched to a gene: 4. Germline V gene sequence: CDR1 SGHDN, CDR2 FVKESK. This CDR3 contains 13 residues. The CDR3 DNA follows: TGTGCCAGCAGCCGGGACAGGGGGCTGGGGCAGTACTTC. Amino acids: CASSRDRGLGQYF.

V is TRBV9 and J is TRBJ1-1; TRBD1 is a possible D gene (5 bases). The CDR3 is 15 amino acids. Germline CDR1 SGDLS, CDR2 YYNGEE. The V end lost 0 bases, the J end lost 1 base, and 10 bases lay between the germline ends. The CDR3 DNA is TGTGCCAGCAGCGTAGGGGGACTCAAGAACACTGAAGCTTTCTTT. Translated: CASSVGGLKNTEAFF.

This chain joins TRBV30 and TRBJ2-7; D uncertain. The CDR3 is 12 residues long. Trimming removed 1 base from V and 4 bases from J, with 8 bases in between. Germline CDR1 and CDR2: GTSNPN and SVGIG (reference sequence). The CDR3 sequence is CAWSAGPYEQYF. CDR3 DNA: TGTGCCTGGAGTGCCGGGCCTTACGAGCAGTACTTC.

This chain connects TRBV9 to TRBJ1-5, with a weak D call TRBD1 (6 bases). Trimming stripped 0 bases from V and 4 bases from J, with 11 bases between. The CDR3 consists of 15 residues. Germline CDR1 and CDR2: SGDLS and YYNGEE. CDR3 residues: CASSVGQAPNQPQHF. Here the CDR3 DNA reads TGTGCCAGCAGCGTAGGACAGGCGCCAAATCAGCCCCAGCATTTT.

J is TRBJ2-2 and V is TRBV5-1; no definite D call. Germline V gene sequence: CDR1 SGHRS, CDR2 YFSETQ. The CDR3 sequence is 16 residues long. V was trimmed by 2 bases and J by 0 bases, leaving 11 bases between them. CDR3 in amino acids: CASSFDGQPNTGELFF. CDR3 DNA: TGCGCCAGCAGCTTCGACGGGCAGCCGAACACCGGGGAGCTGTTTTTT.

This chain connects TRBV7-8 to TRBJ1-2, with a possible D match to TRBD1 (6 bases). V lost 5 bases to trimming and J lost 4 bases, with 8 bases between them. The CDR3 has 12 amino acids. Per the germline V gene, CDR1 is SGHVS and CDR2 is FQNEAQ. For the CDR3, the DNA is TGTGCCAGCAGCAGGGACACCTATGGCTACACCTTC. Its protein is CASSRDTYGYTF.

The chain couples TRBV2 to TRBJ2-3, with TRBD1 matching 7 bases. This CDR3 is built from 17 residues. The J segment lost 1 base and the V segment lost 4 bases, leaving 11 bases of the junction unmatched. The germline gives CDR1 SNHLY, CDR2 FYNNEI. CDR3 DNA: TGTGCCAGCAGTGGAGGGGGCGTTCGACAGGGCACAGATACGCAGTATTTT. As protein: CASSGGGVRQGTDTQYF.

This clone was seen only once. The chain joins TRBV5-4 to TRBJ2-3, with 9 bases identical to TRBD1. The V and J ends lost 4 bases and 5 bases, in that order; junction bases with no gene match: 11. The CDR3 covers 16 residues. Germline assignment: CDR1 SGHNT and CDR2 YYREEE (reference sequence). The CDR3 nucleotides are TGTGCCAGCAGCCGAGAAGTCCGGGACAGGGAAGATACGCAGTATTTT. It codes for CASSREVRDREDTQYF.